This record covers a single T cell receptor (beta chain). The antigen is unknown. Primers for the PCR totalled 60 Vbeta and 13 Jbeta. Using immunoSEQ multiplex PCR, the repertoire was profiled, and TCRdb retains in-frame clones only, with some absent. This table has 110,000 to 150,000 clones, around four fifths appearing once. The sample belongs to a study of cytomegalovirus exposure and HLA in healthy donors. About the study: Caucasian-associated ancestry cluster membership applied to approximately 81% of about 370 genotyped donors.

Points from the study as a whole: For cytomegalovirus status, the classifier reportedly gave diagnoses with high specificity and sensitivity. A list of around 150 TCR beta chains associated with cytomegalovirus was given. Based on reports, TCR beta sequences accurately predicted HLA-A and HLA-B alleles for most subjects.

V was clipped by 5 bases and J by 4 bases; unmatched bases: 17. The CDR3 spans 18 residues. In germline, CDR1 is MDHEN, CDR2 SYDVKM. The chain has TRBV28 and TRBJ1-5, with TRBD1 identical over 7 bases. The sequence was collected from a female donor in good health and CMV-seronegative. Sequenced input: PBMCs. CDR3 protein: CASSRRQGGGSRNQPQHF. The CDR3 nucleotides are TGTGCCAGCAGTAGAAGACAGGGAGGAGGAAGTAGGAATCAGCCCCAGCATTTT. Looking up the rest from reference TRBV28 and TRBJ1-5 gives the full variable domain: DVKVTQSSRYLVKRTGEKVFLECVQDMDHENMFWYRQDPGLGLRLIYFSYDVKMKEKGDIPEGYSVSREKKERFSLILESASTNQTSMYLCASSRRQGGGSRNQPQHFGDGTRLSIL.